Below are 23 T cell receptor beta chains sequenced from a single sample in a study of T cells expressing NK-cell markers (dated by TCRdb to about 2020). The library was built by means of 5' RACE. Instrument on record: Illumina HiSeq 2000. Once TCRdb had reprocessed the reads, it stored one entry per CDR3 protein sequence and supplied no DNA. This specimen's table enumerates tens of thousands of distinct CDR3 sequences. The top ten clones comprise over 50% of the sample. Sequencing input: blood T cells: a sorted CD56 or NKG2C T cell subset, CD4+ or CD8+ T cells, or bulk PBMC T cells (not recorded which). These receptor sequences come from a man aged 18-70 years in good health.

The chain recombines TRBV14 with TRBJ1-2. There are 14 residues in the CDR3. Per the germline V gene, CDR1 is SGHDN and CDR2 is FVKESK. The CDR3 loop is CASSQGASNYGYTF.

The chain employs TRBV20-1 and TRBJ2-3. Germline CDR1 is DFQATT and CDR2 is SNEGSKA (reference sequence). The CDR3 loop spans 13 amino acids. CDR3 loop: CSASLRITDTQYF.

The chain links TRBV18 to TRBJ1-2; the TCRdb D gene call, TRBD1, has no DNA to confirm it. The V gene's germline CDR1 is KGHSH and CDR2 LQKENI. The CDR3 spans 16 residues. Here the CDR3 reads CASSLTPGTGSYGYTF.

The chain has TRBV12-3 or TRBV12-4 and TRBJ1-1; TCRdb outputs TRBD1, but without DNA this stays unchecked. CDR3 size: 13 residues. CDR3 residues: CASGGTGGTEAFF.

The chain recombines TRBV7-9 with TRBJ1-1; TCRdb's D call, TRBD1, is unchecked because there is no DNA. Germline CDR1 and CDR2: SEHNR and FQNEAQ (reference sequence). The length of the CDR3 is 13 residues. The CDR3 sequence: CASKEGASTEAFF.

The CDR3 spells CASSLAVGGVWGYTF. The rearrangement links TRBV7-9 to TRBJ1-2. In germline, CDR1 is SEHNR, CDR2 FQNEAQ (reference sequence). The CDR3 is 15 residues long. Combining the CDR3 with reference TRBV7-9 and TRBJ1-2 gives the whole variable domain DTGVSQNPRHKITKRGQNVTFRCDPISEHNRLYWYRQTLGQGPEFLTYFQNEAQLEKSRLLSDRFSAERPKGSFSTLEIQRTEQGDSAMYLCASSLAVGGVWGYTFGSGTRLTVV.

The V gene is TRBV5-1, the J gene TRBJ2-2; TCRdb picks TRBD1, but there is no DNA to check that call. Germline-derived CDR1 and CDR2 are SGHRS and YFSETQ. The CDR3 totals 16 residues. CDR3: CASSLKGAGDTGELFF.

The genes are TRBV15 and TRBJ2-7; TCRdb picks TRBD1, but there is no DNA to check that call. CDR1 is LNHNV, CDR2 YYDKDF, per germline (reference sequence). The CDR3 loop spans 18 amino acids. The CDR3 is CATSSLWDRDRETYEQYF.

The chain links TRBV27 to TRBJ1-2; TCRdb reports TRBD1, a call that lacks DNA to check it against. This CDR3 has 16 residues. The V gene's germline CDR1 is MNHEY and CDR2 SMNVEV (reference sequence). CDR3 amino acids: CASSENRDRRNYGYTF.

V and J are TRBV28 and TRBJ1-5; TCRdb selects TRBD1, and the lack of DNA leaves this call unchecked. Germline V gene lookup returns CDR1 MDHEN and CDR2 SYDVKM. CDR3 length: 13 amino acids. This chain's CDR3 is CASEGDSNQPQHF.

V is TRBV27 and J is TRBJ2-7; there is no DNA to check the TCRdb D call of TRBD2. Germline CDR1 is MNHEY and CDR2 is SMNVEV (reference sequence). The CDR3 length is 13 residues. CDR3 sequence: CASAEGTPYEQYF.

The chain recombines TRBV7-2 with TRBJ2-3; as DNA is missing, the TRBD1 call by TCRdb cannot be tested. The CDR3 has 14 amino acids. Germline values: CDR1 SGHTA, CDR2 FQGNSA. Here the CDR3 reads CASSADRGADTQYF.

This chain connects TRBV5-4 to TRBJ2-3. The CDR3 totals 15 residues. The germline gives CDR1 SGHNT, CDR2 YYREEE (reference sequence). CDR3: CAGQNALALTDTQYF.

The gene calls are TRBV28 and TRBJ1-5; the TRBD1 assignment by TCRdb is unverifiable without DNA. The germline V gene has CDR1 MDHEN and CDR2 SYDVKM. This CDR3 has 15 residues. CDR3 region: CASSWGQGINQPQHF.

The chain joins TRBV4-3 to TRBJ2-1; TCRdb gives TRBD2 as the D gene, but with no DNA this cannot be confirmed. The CDR3 consists of 18 residues. From germline, CDR1 is LGHNA and CDR2 YSLEER. CDR3 sequence reads: CASSQGVTSGRMYNEQFF.

The chain recombines TRBV7-2 with TRBJ1-5; TCRdb indicates TRBD1, and absent DNA this call remains unverified. Germline V lookup: CDR1 SGHTA, CDR2 FQGNSA. This CDR3 is 15 amino acids long. This CDR3 is CASSPDRGREQPQHF.

The V and J genes are TRBV7-2 and TRBJ1-1. This CDR3 region has 14 residues. In germline, CDR1 is SGHTA, CDR2 FQGNSA. The CDR3 region is CASSRTGVGTEAFF.

V is TRBV5-5 and J is TRBJ2-4. This CDR3 region has 13 residues. Germline V CDR1 and CDR2: SGHKS, YYEKEE (reference sequence). The CDR3 spells CASRGLAKNIQYF.

The chain uses TRBV4-2 and TRBJ1-5. Per germline, CDR1 LGHNA and CDR2 YNFKEQ. The CDR3 runs to 15 residues. This chain's CDR3 is CASSQDPVSNQPQHF.

J is TRBJ2-5 and V is TRBV20-1. Germline V gives CDR1 DFQATT, CDR2 SNEGSKA (reference sequence). CDR3 length equals 11 residues. CDR3 loop: CSARAGETQYF.

The chain couples TRBV4-2 to TRBJ2-7. CDR1 and CDR2 from the germline V gene are LGHNA and YNFKEQ. CDR3 length: 16 amino acids. The CDR3 here is CASSQDSAKSSYEQYF.

This clonotype counts as large by frequency. This rearrangement joins TRBV7-2 to TRBJ2-2; the D gene TCRdb calls, TRBD2, cannot be checked with no DNA. The CDR3 runs 13 residues. Per the germline V gene, CDR1 is SGHTA and CDR2 is FQGNSA. The CDR3: CASSLGTGVELFF.

The genes are TRBV3-1 and TRBJ2-3; as DNA is missing, the TRBD2 call by TCRdb cannot be tested. Germline lookup yields CDR1 LGHDT and CDR2 YNNKEL (reference sequence). This CDR3 is built from 15 residues. The CDR3 reads CASSQFLADSDTQYF.